This T cell receptor (beta chain) was identified during a study of T cell clones after liver transplantation. Background on the study: Liver transplant recipients had immunosuppression withdrawal attempted within 2 years. Without induction therapy, subjects received standard immunosuppression until 12-24 months post-transplant.

In the case of this clone: The antigen is undetermined.

Deletions cut 4 bases from V and 0 bases from J, with 18 bases between. The CDR3 sequence is 17 residues long. CDR1 SGHDN and CDR2 FVKESK come from the germline V gene. The repertoire was sequenced with immunoSEQ multiplex PCR; TCRdb's copy has only in-frame clones and lacks some. This table holds tens of thousands of clones, less than 85% found once. Sorting of unstimulated PBMCs yielded separate CD3+CD4+ and CD3+CD8+ fractions. Study-level results: Compared with third party-reactive sequences, donor-reactive ones declined more, independent of withdrawal success.

Sequences were derived from CD4+ T cells from blood, sampled at the approximately 15-month timepoint. The chain uses TRBV14 and TRBJ2-5, with no clear D. This TCR was recovered from a human patient who received a liver transplant. A subset of T cells may come from the graft donor. The CDR3 DNA sequence: TGTGCCAGCAGCCGGCGACACGTCTTGGCCGACCAAGAGACCCAGTACTTC. Translating gives CASSRRHVLADQETQYF. Looking up the rest from reference TRBV14 and TRBJ2-5 gives the full variable domain: EAGVTQFPSHSVIEKGQTVTLRCDPISGHDNLYWYRRVMGKEIKFLLHFVKESKQDESGMPNNRFLAERTGGTYSTLKVQPAELEDSGVYFCASSRRHVLADQETQYFGPGTRLLVL.